This TCR beta chain was identified during a study of OX40 agonist ivuxolimab in advanced cancers. The data were produced by immunoSEQ multiplex PCR, yet TCRdb's version contains in-frame clones alone and is incomplete. Among about 83,000 clones, around 85% were seen once, and the ten largest hold under 7.5%. The sequencing used CD4+ or CD8+ T cells sorted from blood, collected in a trial of the OX40 agonist ivuxolimab. This TCR came from an adult with an advanced solid tumor such as melanoma, head and neck, liver or kidney cancer.

Written as DNA, the CDR3 is TGTGCCAGCAGTTTAGGGGCCTTCTCCTATAATTCACCCCTCCACTTT. Translation: CASSLGAFSYNSPLHF. This sequence joins TRBV27 and TRBJ1-6; tentative D call: TRBD1 (5 bases). The germline V and J ends were trimmed by 2 bases and 0 bases, with 8 bases remaining between them. Germline CDR1 is MNHEY and CDR2 is SMNVEV (reference sequence). The CDR3 totals 16 residues.